This T cell receptor (beta chain) was retrieved from a study of neurological immune-mediated disorders. Germline CDR1 is SEHNR and CDR2 is FQNEAQ (reference sequence). CDR3 size: 12 residues. V shed 5 bases and J shed 6 bases, with 8 bases lying between them. This clonotype was observed at least ten times. A single record per CDR3 protein comes from TCRdb applying MiXCR to the 5' RACE reads. Of 25,000 to 30,000 distinct CDR3 sequences in the sample, over 3% were seen once. The sequenced material came from PBMCs. The gene calls are TRBV7-9 and TRBJ2-1; D is ambiguous. This receptor was taken from a woman in her thirties with multiple sclerosis. The CDR3 is CASSTYFNEQFF. CDR3 DNA: TGTGCCAGCAGCACTTACTTCAATGAGCAGTTCTTC.